These 14 T cell receptor beta chains originate from one sample sequenced in a study of cytomegalovirus exposure and HLA in healthy donors. Use of 60 Vbeta and 13 Jbeta primers characterized the PCR. Assay used: immunoSEQ multiplex PCR; TCRdb lists only in-frame clones, some missing. In the table there are about 190,000 clones, over 65% of which are singletons. The specimen was PBMCs. These receptors were obtained from a middle-aged man in good health and CMV-seropositive.

This clone was seen just once. This chain links TRBV2 with TRBJ2-2, with TRBD1 identical over 11 bases. The CDR3 covers 18 residues. Looked up from germline, CDR1 is SNHLY and CDR2 is FYNNEI. The J segment lost 6 bases and the V segment lost 10 bases, leaving 19 bases of the junction unmatched. Here the CDR3 reads CATDRGPVRDAGPGELFF. The CDR3 bases are TGTGCCACGGACAGGGGGCCCGTGAGGGATGCGGGGCCCGGGGAGCTGTTTTTT.

As for this clone: The identical CDR3 is also encoded by other nucleotide sequences in the sample. The genes are TRBV5-1 and TRBJ2-3, with a possible D match to TRBD2 (6 bases). Germline V gene lookup returns CDR1 SGHRS and CDR2 YFSETQ. The V and J ends lost 0 bases and 0 bases respectively, with 8 bases between them. The CDR3 is 15 amino acids. The CDR3 region is CASSLEGGSTDTQYF. As DNA, the CDR3 is TGCGCCAGCAGCTTGGAGGGAGGAAGCACAGATACGCAGTATTTT.

V usage is TRBV9 and J usage is TRBJ2-5; tentatively, D is TRBD2 (7 bases). Germline-derived CDR1 and CDR2 are SGDLS and YYNGEE. CDR3 size: 16 residues. V lost 4 bases, J lost 2 bases, and 18 bases lay in between. CDR3 DNA: TGTGCCAGCAGCCGATTAGGGGGGGGCACGCAAGAGACCCAGTACTTC. Residues: CASSRLGGGTQETQYF.

For the CDR3, the DNA is TGTGCCAGCAGCCCGGGGACAGAACTAGTAGGCACCGGGGAGCTGTTTTTT. Translated: CASSPGTELVGTGELFF. V and J are TRBV7-9 and TRBJ2-2; 7 nucleotides line up with TRBD1. The CDR3 has 17 amino acids. V was clipped by 5 bases and J by 4 bases; unmatched bases: 13. The germline V gene encodes CDR1 SEHNR and CDR2 FQNEAQ (reference sequence).

The rearrangement links TRBV5-1 to TRBJ1-3, with TRBD1 identical over 11 bases. The CDR3 contains 18 residues. The germline V gene has CDR1 SGHRS and CDR2 YFSETQ. The trim removed 2 bases at V and 3 bases at J, leaving 10 bases unmatched. In DNA, the CDR3 is TGCGCCAGCAGCTTTTCCGGACAGGGGGCAGGAAGTGGAAACACCATATATTTT. Its protein is CASSFSGQGAGSGNTIYF.

The genes are TRBV11-2 and TRBJ1-1; D unresolved. The germline V and J ends were trimmed by 1 base and 0 bases, with 9 bases remaining between them. The CDR3 runs to 15 residues. Germline CDR1 SGHAT, CDR2 FQNNGV. CDR3 region: CASSLVGGLNTEAFF. CDR3 nucleotide sequence: TGTGCCAGCAGCTTAGTTGGAGGGTTGAACACTGAAGCTTTCTTT.

This chain uses TRBV13 with TRBJ1-2; 7 bases fit TRBD1. There are 14 residues in the CDR3. Germline values: CDR1 PRHDT, CDR2 FYEKMQ (reference sequence). With V trimmed by 9 bases and J by 6 bases, 13 bases remained unmatched. The CDR3 DNA reads as TGTGCCAGTTCTGAGAGGGGGCACAAGGATGGCTACACCTTC. As protein: CASSERGHKDGYTF.

The V and J genes are TRBV5-1 and TRBJ2-7; 10 nucleotides line up with TRBD2. This CDR3 is built from 17 residues. Looked up from germline, CDR1 is SGHRS and CDR2 is YFSETQ. After removal of 0 bases from V and 2 bases from J, the junction contained 8 bases not matched to a gene. The CDR3 sequence: CASSLAPGTSVAYEQYF. The CDR3 nucleotides are TGCGCCAGCAGCTTGGCACCGGGGACTAGCGTCGCCTACGAGCAGTACTTC. The full variable domain, in which reference TRBV5-1 and TRBJ2-7 provide the parts outside the CDR3, is KAGVTQTPRYLIKTRGQQVTLSCSPISGHRSVSWYQQTPGQGLQFLFEYFSETQRNKGNFPGRFSGRQFSNSRSEMNVSTLELGDSALYLCASSLAPGTSVAYEQYFGPGTRLTVT.

The V gene is TRBV9, the J gene TRBJ2-1; a weak D match, TRBD2 (6 bases). The CDR3 is 14 amino acids. CDR1 SGDLS and CDR2 YYNGEE come from the germline V gene. The V and J ends lost 6 bases and 6 bases respectively, with 16 bases between them. CDR3 in amino acids: CASTAGSIANEQFF. The CDR3 region has the DNA TGTGCCAGCACAGCCGGGAGTATTGCCAATGAGCAGTTCTTC.

There are a few counts of this clone. J is TRBJ2-1 and V is TRBV7-2, with TRBD2 as a possible D gene (6 bases). Germline loops: CDR1 SGHTA, CDR2 FQGNSA. The CDR3 is made up of 15 amino acids. Between the trimmed V and J ends, which lost 4 bases and 8 bases, there was a span of 18 bases. The CDR3 sequence is CASSSMGPGVDEQFF. The CDR3, as DNA: TGTGCCAGCAGCTCAATGGGGCCGGGGGTGGATGAGCAGTTCTTC.

The CDR3 coding sequence is TGTGCCAGCAAGGCGCAGGTTAGCAATCAGCCCCAGCATTTT. It specifies CASKAQVSNQPQHF. V is TRBV2 and J is TRBJ1-5, with D unresolved. Trimming cost V 7 bases and J 0 bases, with 10 bases left between them. The CDR3 is 14 amino acids. The germline V gene encodes CDR1 SNHLY and CDR2 FYNNEI.

The chain combines TRBV15 with TRBJ2-7, with a weak D call TRBD1 (6 bases). The CDR3 is made up of 15 amino acids. Germline lookup yields CDR1 LNHNV and CDR2 YYDKDF (reference sequence). Trimming removed 1 base at V and 1 base at J, with 11 bases between. The CDR3 DNA sequence: TGTGCCACCAGCAGAGGAGGGGACACTTCCTACGAGCAGTACTTC. Amino acid sequence: CATSRGGDTSYEQYF.

The gene calls are TRBV5-1 and TRBJ2-5; TRBD2 matches 13 bases. The J segment lost 1 base and the V segment lost 2 bases, leaving 5 bases of the junction unmatched. This CDR3 is built from 17 residues. Per germline, CDR1 SGHRS and CDR2 YFSETQ. The CDR3 here is CASSLPRLAGGQETQYF. DNA of the CDR3: TGCGCCAGCAGCTTACCAAGACTAGCGGGGGGCCAAGAGACCCAGTACTTC.

This clone was detected only a few times. This chain uses TRBV5-6 with TRBJ1-1, with a weak D call TRBD1 (5 bases). Deletions cut 4 bases from V and 4 bases from J, with 14 bases between. Germline CDR1 SGHDT, CDR2 YYEEEE. The CDR3 length is 14 residues. This CDR3 reads CASSIRGSSTEAFF. The CDR3 bases are TGTGCCAGCAGCATTCGGGGGTCGAGCACTGAAGCTTTCTTT.